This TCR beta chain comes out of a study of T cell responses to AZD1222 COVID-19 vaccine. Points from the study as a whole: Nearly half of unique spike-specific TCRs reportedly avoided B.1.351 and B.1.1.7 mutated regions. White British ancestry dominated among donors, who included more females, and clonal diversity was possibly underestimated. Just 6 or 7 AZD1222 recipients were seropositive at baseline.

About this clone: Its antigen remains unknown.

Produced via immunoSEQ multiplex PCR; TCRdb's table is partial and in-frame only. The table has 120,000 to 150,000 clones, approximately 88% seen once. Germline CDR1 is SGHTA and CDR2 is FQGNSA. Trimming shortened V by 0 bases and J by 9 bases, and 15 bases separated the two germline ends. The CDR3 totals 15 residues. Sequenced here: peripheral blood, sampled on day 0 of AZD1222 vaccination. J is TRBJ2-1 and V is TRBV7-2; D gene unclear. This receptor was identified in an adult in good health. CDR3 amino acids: CASSLAGKPAGEQFF. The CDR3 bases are TGTGCCAGCAGCTTAGCGGGAAAGCCGGCCGGTGAGCAGTTCTTC.